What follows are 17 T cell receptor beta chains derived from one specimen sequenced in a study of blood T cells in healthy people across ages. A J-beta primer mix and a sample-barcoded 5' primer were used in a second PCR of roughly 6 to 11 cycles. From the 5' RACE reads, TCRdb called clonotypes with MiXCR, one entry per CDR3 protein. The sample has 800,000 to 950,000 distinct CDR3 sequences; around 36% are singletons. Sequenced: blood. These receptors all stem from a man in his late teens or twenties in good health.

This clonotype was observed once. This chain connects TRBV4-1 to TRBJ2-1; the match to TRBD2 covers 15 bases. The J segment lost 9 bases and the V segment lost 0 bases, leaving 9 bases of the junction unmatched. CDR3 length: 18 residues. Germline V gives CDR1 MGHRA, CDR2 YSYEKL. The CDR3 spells CASSQDPRTSGRAGEQFF. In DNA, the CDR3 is TGCGCCAGCAGCCAAGACCCGCGGACTAGCGGGAGGGCCGGTGAGCAGTTCTTC.

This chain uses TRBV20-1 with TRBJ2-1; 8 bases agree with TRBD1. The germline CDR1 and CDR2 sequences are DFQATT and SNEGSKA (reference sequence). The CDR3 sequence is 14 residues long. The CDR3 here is CRASGTGGYNEQFF. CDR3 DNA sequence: TGCAGAGCCTCCGGGACAGGAGGTTACAATGAGCAGTTCTTC.

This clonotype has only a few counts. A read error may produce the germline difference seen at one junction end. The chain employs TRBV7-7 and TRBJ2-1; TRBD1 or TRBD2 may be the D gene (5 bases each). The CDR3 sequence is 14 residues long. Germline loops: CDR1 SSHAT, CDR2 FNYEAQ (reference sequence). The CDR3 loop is CASSLGVGKNEQVF. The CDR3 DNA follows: TGTGCTAGCAGCTTAGGGGTCGGGAAAAATGAGCAGGTCTTC.

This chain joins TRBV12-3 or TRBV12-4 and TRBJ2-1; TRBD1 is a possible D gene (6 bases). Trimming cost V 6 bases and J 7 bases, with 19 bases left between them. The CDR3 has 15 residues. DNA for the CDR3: TGTGCCAGCAGACCTTACAGGGAAGTGGGGAATGAGCAGTTCTTC. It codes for CASRPYREVGNEQFF.

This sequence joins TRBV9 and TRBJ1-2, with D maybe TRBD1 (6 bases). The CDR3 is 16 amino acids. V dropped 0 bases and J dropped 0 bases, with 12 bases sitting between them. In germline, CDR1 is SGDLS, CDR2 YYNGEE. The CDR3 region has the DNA TGTGCCAGCAGCGTAGAGGGGGAAGGAGCTAACTATGGCTACACCTTC. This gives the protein CASSVEGEGANYGYTF.

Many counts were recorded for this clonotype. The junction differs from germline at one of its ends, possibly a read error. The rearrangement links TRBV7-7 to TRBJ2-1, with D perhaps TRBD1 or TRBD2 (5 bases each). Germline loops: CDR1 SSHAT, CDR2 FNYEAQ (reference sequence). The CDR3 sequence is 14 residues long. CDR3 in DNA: TGTGCTAGCAGCTTAGGGGTCGGGAAAAATGAGCAGTTCTTC. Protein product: CASSLGVGKNEQFF.

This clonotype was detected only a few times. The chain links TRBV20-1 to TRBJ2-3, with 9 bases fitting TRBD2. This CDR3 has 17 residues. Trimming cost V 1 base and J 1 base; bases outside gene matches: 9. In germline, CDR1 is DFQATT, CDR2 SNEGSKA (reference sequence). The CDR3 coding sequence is TGCAGTGCTAGAGCCCCCGGAGCGGGGGGTCGCACAGATACGCAGTATTTT. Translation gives CSARAPGAGGRTDTQYF.

The CDR3 DNA follows: TGCGCCAGCAGCTTGGCCTTACAGGACGCTCCCTACGAGCAGTACTTC. It codes for CASSLALQDAPYEQYF. V and J are TRBV5-1 and TRBJ2-7, with D possibly TRBD1 on 5 matching bases. Deletions cut 0 bases from V and 2 bases from J, with 15 bases between. The CDR3 runs to 16 residues. In germline, CDR1 is SGHRS, CDR2 YFSETQ.

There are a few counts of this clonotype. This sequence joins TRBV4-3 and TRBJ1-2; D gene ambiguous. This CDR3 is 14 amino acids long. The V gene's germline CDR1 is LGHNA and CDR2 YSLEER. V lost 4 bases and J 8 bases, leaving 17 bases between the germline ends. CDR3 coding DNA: TGCGCCAGCAGCCGGTCTACCTCGGCGCAGGGCTACACCTTC. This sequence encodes CASSRSTSAQGYTF.

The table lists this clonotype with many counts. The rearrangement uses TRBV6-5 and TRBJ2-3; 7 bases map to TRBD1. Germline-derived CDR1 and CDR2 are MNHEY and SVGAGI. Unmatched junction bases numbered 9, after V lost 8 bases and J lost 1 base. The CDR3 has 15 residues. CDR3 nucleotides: TGTGCCAGCGCCCTAAGGGGGCCTGGCACAGATACGCAGTATTTT. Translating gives CASALRGPGTDTQYF.

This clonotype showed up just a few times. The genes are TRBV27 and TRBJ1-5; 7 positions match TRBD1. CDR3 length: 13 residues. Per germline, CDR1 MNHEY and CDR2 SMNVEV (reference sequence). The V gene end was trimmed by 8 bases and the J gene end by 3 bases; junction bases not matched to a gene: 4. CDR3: CASGDRLNQPQHF. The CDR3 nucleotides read TGTGCCAGCGGGGACAGACTCAATCAGCCCCAGCATTTT.

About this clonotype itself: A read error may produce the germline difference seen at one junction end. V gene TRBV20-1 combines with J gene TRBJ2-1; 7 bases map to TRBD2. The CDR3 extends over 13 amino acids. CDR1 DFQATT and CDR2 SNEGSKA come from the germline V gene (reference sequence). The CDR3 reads CSAREREYDEQFF. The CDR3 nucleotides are TGCAGTGCCAGAGAGCGGGAATACGATGAGCAGTTCTTC.

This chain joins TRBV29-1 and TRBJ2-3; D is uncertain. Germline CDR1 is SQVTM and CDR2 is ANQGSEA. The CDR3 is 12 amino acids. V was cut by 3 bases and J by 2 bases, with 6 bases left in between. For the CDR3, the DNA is TGCAGCGTTGACCCGCTCACAGATACGCAGTATTTT. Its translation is CSVDPLTDTQYF.

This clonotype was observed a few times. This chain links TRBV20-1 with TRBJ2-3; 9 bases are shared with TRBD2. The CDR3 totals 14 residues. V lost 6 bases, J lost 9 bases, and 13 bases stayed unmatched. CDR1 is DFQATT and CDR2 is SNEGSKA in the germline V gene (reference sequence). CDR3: CSATGTSNSGTQYF. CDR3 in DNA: TGCAGTGCAACCGGGACTAGCAATTCTGGGACGCAGTATTTT.

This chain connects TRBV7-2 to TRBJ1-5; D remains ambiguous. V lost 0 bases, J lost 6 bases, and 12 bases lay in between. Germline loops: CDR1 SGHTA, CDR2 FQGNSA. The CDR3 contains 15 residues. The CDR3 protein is CASSLAAAGGQPQHF. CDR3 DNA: TGTGCCAGCAGCTTAGCGGCGGCAGGCGGTCAGCCCCAGCATTTT.

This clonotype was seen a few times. The CDR3 here is CASSLMHRQGRKLFF. The CDR3 DNA follows: TGTGCCAGCAGCTTAATGCACCGACAGGGGAGAAAACTGTTTTTT. The rearrangement uses TRBV7-3 and TRBJ1-4; TRBD1 matches 8 bases. Germline CDR1 and CDR2: SGHTA and FQGTGA. The CDR3 has 15 residues. J was trimmed by 10 bases and V by 1 base; bases with no gene match: 8. Drawing the rest from reference TRBV7-3 and TRBJ1-4, the complete variable domain is GAGVSQTPSNKVTEKGKYVELRCDPISGHTALYWYRQSLGQGPEFLIYFQGTGAADDSGLPNDRFFAVRPEGSVSTLKIQRTERGDSAVYLCASSLMHRQGRKLFFGSGTQLSVL.

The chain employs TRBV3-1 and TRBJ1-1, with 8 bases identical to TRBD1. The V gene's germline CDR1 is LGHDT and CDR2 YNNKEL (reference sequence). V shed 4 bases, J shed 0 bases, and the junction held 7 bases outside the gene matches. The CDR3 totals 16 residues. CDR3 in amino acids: CASSPSGTGMNTEAFF. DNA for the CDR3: TGTGCCAGCAGCCCCTCAGGGACAGGCATGAACACTGAAGCTTTCTTT.